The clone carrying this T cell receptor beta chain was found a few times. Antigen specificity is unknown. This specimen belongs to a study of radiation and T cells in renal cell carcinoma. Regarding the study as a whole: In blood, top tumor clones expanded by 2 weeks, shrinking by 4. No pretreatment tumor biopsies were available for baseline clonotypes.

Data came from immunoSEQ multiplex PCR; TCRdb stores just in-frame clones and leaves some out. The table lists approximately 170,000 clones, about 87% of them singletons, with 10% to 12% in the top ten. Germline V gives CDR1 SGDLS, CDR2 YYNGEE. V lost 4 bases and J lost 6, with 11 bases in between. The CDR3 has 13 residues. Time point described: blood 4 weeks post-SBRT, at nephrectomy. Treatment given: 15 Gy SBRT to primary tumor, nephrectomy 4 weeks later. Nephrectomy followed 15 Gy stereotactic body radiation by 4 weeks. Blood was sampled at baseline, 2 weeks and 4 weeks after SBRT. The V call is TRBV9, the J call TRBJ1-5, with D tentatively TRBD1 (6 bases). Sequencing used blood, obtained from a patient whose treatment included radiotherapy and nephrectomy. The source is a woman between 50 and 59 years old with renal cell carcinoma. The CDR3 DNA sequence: TGTGCCAGCAGCCTCAGGGGAGGTCAGCCCCAGCATTTT. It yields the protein CASSLRGGQPQHF.